This T cell receptor (beta chain) was captured by sequencing in a study of identifying expanded T cells in peripheral blood. CDR3 size: 17 residues. Germline V gives CDR1 SGHTA, CDR2 FQGNSA. The V end lost 1 base, the J end lost 2 bases, and 14 bases lay between the germline ends. Measured with immunoSEQ multiplex PCR; TCRdb has only the in-frame clones, and not every one. Here the sample spans 120,000 or so clones, more than 80% being singletons. The V and J genes are TRBV7-2 and TRBJ2-2, with D unclear. Sequencing was done on a sample of blood. This sequence was found in a person aged 18 to 69 in good health. The CDR3 spells CASSLGSLGLNTGELFF. The CDR3 nucleotides read TGTGCCAGCAGCTTAGGCTCCCTGGGGTTAAACACCGGGGAGCTGTTTTTT.